One and the same sample provided the 5 T cell receptor beta chains below, sequenced in a study of T cell repertoires in cytomegalovirus infection. A single record per CDR3 protein comes from TCRdb applying MiXCR to the reads. Here the sample spans 640,000 or so distinct CDR3 sequences, roughly 36% being singletons. These receptors are not linked to any known antigen. The sample consisted of cultured PBMCs, taken from culture after CMV antigen stimulation. These receptors all stem from a human donor in good health (CMV status not recorded). Some clones in this sample may be carry-over from other donors' samples.

This clonotype was recorded a few times. The CDR3 loop reads CAFTSGGAADTQYF. The CDR3 DNA is TGTGCCTTCACTAGCGGGGGGGCCGCAGATACGCAGTATTTT. The chain has TRBV7-2 and TRBJ2-3, with TRBD2 identical over 13 bases. Germline CDR1 SGHTA, CDR2 FQGNSA. The CDR3 extends over 14 amino acids. The ends lost 11 bases at V and 4 bases at J; junction bases unmatched: 6. The whole variable domain, remainder taken from reference TRBV7-2 and TRBJ2-3, is GAGVSQSPSNKVTEKGKDVELRCDPISGHTALYWYRQSLGQGLEFLIYFQGNSAPDKSGLPSDRFSAERTGGSVSTLTIQRTQQEDSAVYLCAFTSGGAADTQYFGPGTRLTVL.

This clonotype occurred many times. V gene TRBV7-2 combines with J gene TRBJ2-7, with D unclear. The CDR3 spans 13 residues. V lost 5 bases and J lost 2, with 10 bases in between. CDR1 is SGHTA and CDR2 is FQGNSA in the germline V gene. This CDR3 is CASSPYQAYEQYF. The CDR3 bases are TGTGCCAGCAGCCCATATCAGGCCTACGAGCAGTACTTC.

This chain joins TRBV11-2 and TRBJ2-3, with 9 bases identical to TRBD2. The CDR3 is 14 residues long. Trimming at V came to 1 base and at J to 10 bases, leaving 6 bases not matched to a gene. Germline-derived CDR1 and CDR2 are SGHAT and FQNNGV. CDR3 nucleotide sequence: TGTGCCAGCAGCTTAGCTAGCGGGGTTGGGTCGCAGTATTTT. This translates into CASSLASGVGSQYF.

The chain recombines TRBV12-3 or TRBV12-4 with TRBJ2-1; D is unresolved. Between the trimmed V and J ends, which lost 6 bases and 8 bases, there was a span of 8 bases. The CDR3 totals 11 residues. CDR3 coding DNA: TGTGCCAGCAGCTCACGGGATGAGCAGTTCTTC. Encoded protein: CASSSRDEQFF.

V is TRBV2 and J is TRBJ1-2, with a weak D call TRBD1 (5 bases). Germline-derived CDR1 and CDR2 are SNHLY and FYNNEI. The ends were cut back, 4 bases at V and 3 bases at J, with 9 bases in the middle. This CDR3 has 13 amino acids. The CDR3 sequence is CASSGGGDYGYTF. In DNA form, the CDR3 reads TGTGCCAGCAGTGGGGGGGGGGACTATGGCTACACCTTC.